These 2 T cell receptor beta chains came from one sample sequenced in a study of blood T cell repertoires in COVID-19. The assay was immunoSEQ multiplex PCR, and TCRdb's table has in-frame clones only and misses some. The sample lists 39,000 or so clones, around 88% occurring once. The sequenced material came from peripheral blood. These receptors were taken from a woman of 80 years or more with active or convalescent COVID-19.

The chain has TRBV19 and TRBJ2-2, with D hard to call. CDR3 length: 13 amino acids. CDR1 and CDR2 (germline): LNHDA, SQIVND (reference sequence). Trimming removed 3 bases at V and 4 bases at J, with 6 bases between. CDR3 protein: CASSIAVTGELFF. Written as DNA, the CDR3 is TGTGCCAGTAGTATTGCAGTCACCGGGGAGCTGTTTTTT. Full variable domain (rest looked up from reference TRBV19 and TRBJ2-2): DGGITQSPKYLFRKEGQNVTLSCEQNLNHDAMYWYRQDPGQGLRLIYYSQIVNDFQKGDIAEGYSVSREKKESFPLTVTSAQKNPTAFYLCASSIAVTGELFFGEGSRLTVL.

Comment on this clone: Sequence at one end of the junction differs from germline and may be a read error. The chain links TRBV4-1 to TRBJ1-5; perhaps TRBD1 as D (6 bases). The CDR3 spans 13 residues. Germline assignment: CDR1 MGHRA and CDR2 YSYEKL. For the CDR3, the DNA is TGCGCCACCAGCCCACAGGGTAGTCAGCCCCAGCATTTT. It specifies CATSPQGSQPQHF.